The clone carrying this T cell receptor (beta chain) was seen once. Method: immunoSEQ multiplex PCR; TCRdb's copy keeps in-frame clones and lacks some. The sample lists 190,000 or so clones; approximately 80% were seen once. This record comes from a study of blood T cell repertoires in COVID-19. Study details: In each case, the material was cDNA or gDNA derived from T cells, B-cell-depleted T cells, or PBMCs.

V lost 6 bases and J 4 bases, leaving 13 bases between the germline ends. Germline assignment: CDR1 MNHEY and CDR2 SMNVEV (reference sequence). This CDR3 is built from 14 residues. Source material: peripheral blood. This receptor was identified in a man between 60 and 70 years old with COVID-19, enrolled during active disease. The V and J genes are TRBV27 and TRBJ1-3; D possibly corresponds to TRBD1 (5 bases). CDR3 protein: CASSAQGMGNTIYF. The DNA for the CDR3 is TGTGCCAGCAGCGCTCAGGGTATGGGAAACACCATATATTTT.